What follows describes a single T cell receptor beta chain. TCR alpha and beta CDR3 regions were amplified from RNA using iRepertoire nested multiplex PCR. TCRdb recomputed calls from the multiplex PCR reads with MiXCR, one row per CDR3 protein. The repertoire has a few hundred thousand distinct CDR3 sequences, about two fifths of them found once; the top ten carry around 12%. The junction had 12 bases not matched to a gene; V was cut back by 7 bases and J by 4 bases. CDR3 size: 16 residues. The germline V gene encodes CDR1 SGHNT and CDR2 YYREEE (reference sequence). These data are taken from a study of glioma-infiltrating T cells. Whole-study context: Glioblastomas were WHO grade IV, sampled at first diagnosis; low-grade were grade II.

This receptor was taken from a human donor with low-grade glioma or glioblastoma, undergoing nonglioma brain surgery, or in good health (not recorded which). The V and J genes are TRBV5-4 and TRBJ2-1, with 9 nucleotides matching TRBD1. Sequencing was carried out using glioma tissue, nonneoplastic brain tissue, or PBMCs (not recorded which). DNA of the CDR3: TGTGCCAGCGGGGACCCCGCGGGACAGGGATACAATGAGCAGTTCTTC. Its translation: CASGDPAGQGYNEQFF.